This passage covers 20 T cell receptor beta chains from one sample sequenced in a study of regulatory T cells in long-lasting Graves disease. For TCR beta, libraries came from iRepertoire HTBI primers and Arm-PCR of CDR3 regions. TCRdb re-called the multiplex PCR reads through MiXCR, storing one row per CDR3 protein. The data show roughly 470,000 distinct CDR3 sequences, about 20% seen once. As to time point: persistent/refractory GD, antithyroid drugs over 5 years with positive TRAb. Making the TCR library involved RNA that had been extracted from PBMCs. This material consisted of peripheral blood mononuclear cells (PBMCs), taken when the disease was refractory, from a patient treated with antithyroid drugs. These receptors were collected from a female donor with Graves disease.

This clonotype has a count of ten or more. Germline and junction disagree at one end, which may indicate a read error. The CDR3 region is CASSLSGTGDEQYF. For the CDR3, the DNA is TGTGCCAGCAGCTTATCCGGGACAGGGGACGAGCAGTACTTC. The chain carries TRBV28 and TRBJ2-7; 10 bases line up with TRBD1. Germline CDR1 and CDR2: MDHEN and SYDVKM. The length of the CDR3 is 14 residues.

The V call is TRBV14, the J call TRBJ2-5; 10 bases map to TRBD2. Trimming at V came to 1 base and at J to 5 bases, leaving 7 bases not matched to a gene. Per the germline V gene, CDR1 is SGHDN and CDR2 is FVKESK. This CDR3 is built from 16 residues. The CDR3 coding sequence is TGTGCCAGCAGCCAAGTGTTTGGACTAGCGGCGGAGACCCAGTACTTC. It translates to CASSQVFGLAAETQYF.

The chain carries TRBV5-1 and TRBJ1-2, with D possibly TRBD1 on 5 matching bases. The CDR3 loop spans 15 amino acids. Trimming removed 0 bases at V and 3 bases at J, with 12 bases between. Germline V gives CDR1 SGHRS, CDR2 YFSETQ. The CDR3 DNA reads as TGCGCCAGCAGCTTGGCTGCAGGGTGGGACTATGGCTACACCTTC. This encodes CASSLAAGWDYGYTF.

There are a few counts of this clonotype. The CDR3 is CASSLEPGPSYEQYF. In DNA, the CDR3 is TGCGCCAGCAGCTTGGAACCGGGTCCCTCCTACGAGCAGTACTTC. J is TRBJ2-7 and V is TRBV5-1; D is unclear. The CDR3 length is 15 residues. Trimming removed 0 bases at V and 0 bases at J, with 10 bases between. Per the germline V gene, CDR1 is SGHRS and CDR2 is YFSETQ.

The rearrangement joins TRBV3-1 to TRBJ1-6; no clear D. The CDR3 contains 14 residues. Trimming shortened V by 1 base and J by 6 bases, and 7 bases separated the two germline ends. CDR1 is LGHDT, CDR2 YNNKEL, per germline (reference sequence). CDR3 in amino acids: CASSQVGGNSPLHF. The CDR3 DNA is TGTGCCAGCAGCCAAGTAGGAGGTAATTCACCCCTCCACTTT.

The rearrangement joins TRBV6-2 or TRBV6-3 to TRBJ2-2; the D is unclear. The germline V and J ends were trimmed by 5 bases and 4 bases, with 11 bases remaining between them. The CDR3 is 14 residues long. CDR1 MNHEY and CDR2 SVGEGT come from the germline V gene. The CDR3 region has the DNA TGTGCCAGCAGTCACATCCCAGGCACCGGGGAGCTGTTTTTT. This translates into CASSHIPGTGELFF.

Only a few counts were recorded for this clonotype. The chain employs TRBV9 and TRBJ1-6; TRBD1 is a possible D gene (5 bases). V lost 3 bases to trimming and J lost 5 bases, with 18 bases between them. Germline V gives CDR1 SGDLS, CDR2 YYNGEE. CDR3 length: 17 residues. The CDR3 DNA reads as TGTGCCAGCAGCGGACGGTGGGGGACGACGGATAATTCACCCCTCCACTTT. This sequence encodes CASSGRWGTTDNSPLHF. The complete variable domain, with remaining parts taken from reference TRBV9 and TRBJ1-6, reads DSGVTQTPKHLITATGQRVTLRCSPRSGDLSVYWYQQSLDQGLQFLIQYYNGEERAKGNILERFSAQQFPDLHSELNLSSLELGDSALYFCASSGRWGTTDNSPLHFGNGTRLTVT.

V is TRBV7-9 and J is TRBJ2-2; D call uncertain. Trimming pared 1 base from V and 7 bases from J, leaving 7 bases between. The CDR3 length is 13 residues. Germline V gene lookup returns CDR1 SEHNR and CDR2 FQNEAQ (reference sequence). The CDR3 coding sequence is TGTGCCAGCAGCTTAGTCGGCGACGGGGAGCTGTTTTTT. Protein product: CASSLVGDGELFF.

This CDR3 is CASSHGQPQHF. The CDR3 DNA reads as TGTGCCAGCAGTCATGGTCAGCCCCAGCATTTT. This chain joins TRBV6-2 or TRBV6-3 and TRBJ1-5, with D unresolved. CDR1 is MNHEY, CDR2 SVGEGT, per germline. The length of the CDR3 is 11 residues. Between the trimmed V and J ends, which lost 5 bases and 6 bases, there was a span of 5 bases.

In this sample, this clonotype turned up a few times. The J gene is TRBJ1-6, the V gene TRBV7-2, with D hard to call. The germline V gene has CDR1 SGHTA and CDR2 FQGNSA. Trimming shortened V by 2 bases and J by 4 bases, and 6 bases separated the two germline ends. The CDR3 has 14 amino acids. This CDR3 is CASSLQLYNSPLHF. The CDR3 coding sequence is TGTGCCAGCAGCTTACAGTTGTATAATTCACCCCTCCACTTT.

As regards this clonotype: This may be a read error: a much more frequent sequence differs by one nucleotide. The chain carries TRBV24-1 and TRBJ2-5, with 10 bases that match TRBD2. The CDR3 has 15 amino acids. V shed 3 bases, J shed 3 bases, and the junction held 3 bases outside the gene matches. Per germline, CDR1 KGHDR and CDR2 SFDVKD. In nucleotides, the CDR3 is TGTGCCACCAGTGATGCCGGACTAGCGGAAGAGACCCAGTACTTC. Translation: CATSDAGLAEETQYF.

This clonotype has at least ten counts. V gene TRBV3-1 combines with J gene TRBJ2-7, with D perhaps TRBD1 (5 bases). This CDR3 comprises 15 residues. The germline CDR1 and CDR2 sequences are LGHDT and YNNKEL (reference sequence). V shed 3 bases and J shed 1 base, with 13 bases lying between them. As DNA, the CDR3 is TGTGCCAGCAGCCAGGATGTCAGGGTATCCTACGAGCAGTACTTC. Translating it yields CASSQDVRVSYEQYF.

In this sample, this clonotype turned up many times. The chain recombines TRBV27 with TRBJ1-2, with D unclear. The CDR3 is made up of 12 amino acids. Germline CDR1 reads MNHEY; CDR2 reads SMNVEV (reference sequence). Trimming cost V 6 bases and J 1 base, with 6 bases left between them. In DNA, the CDR3 is TGTGCCAGCAGGCTTTATAACTATGGCTACACCTTC. This encodes CASRLYNYGYTF.

The gene calls are TRBV2 and TRBJ2-2; tentatively, D is TRBD2 (6 bases). This CDR3 is 15 amino acids long. Trimming stripped 8 bases from V and 0 bases from J, with 13 bases between. Germline V gene sequence: CDR1 SNHLY, CDR2 FYNNEI. The CDR3, as DNA: TGTGCCAGCGGGGGGTCGGGCCCGAACACCGGGGAGCTGTTTTTT. Translated, it gives CASGGSGPNTGELFF. Filled out from reference TRBV2 and TRBJ2-2, the complete variable domain reads EPEVTQTPSHQVTQMGQEVILRCVPISNHLYFYWYRQILGQKVEFLVSFYNNEISEKSEIFDDQFSVERPDGSNFTLKIRSTKLEDSAMYFCASGGSGPNTGELFFGEGSRLTVL.

In regard to this clonotype: Given a much more abundant clone one base away, this may be a read error. CDR3 in DNA: TGTGCCAGCAGACCGAGTACGGGACTAGGAGAGACCCAGTACTTC. As protein: CASRPSTGLGETQYF. The J gene is TRBJ2-5, the V gene TRBV7-9; 8 bases match TRBD2. Trimming removed 6 bases from V and 4 bases from J; junction bases left unmatched: 10. The CDR3 has 15 amino acids. Germline-derived CDR1 and CDR2 are SEHNR and FQNEAQ (reference sequence).

At least ten counts were recorded for this clonotype. This sequence joins TRBV11-2 and TRBJ1-1; D is unclear. V shed 3 bases and J shed 4 bases, with 9 bases lying between them. This CDR3 comprises 13 residues. Germline CDR1 is SGHAT and CDR2 is FQNNGV. This CDR3 reads CASSLEGGTEAFF. The CDR3 DNA reads as TGTGCCAGCAGCTTGGAGGGAGGCACTGAAGCTTTCTTT.

This clonotype was detected many times. This chain connects TRBV19 to TRBJ1-1; unclear D gene. V lost 3 bases to trimming and J lost 6 bases, with 23 bases between them. This CDR3 spans 17 amino acids. Germline V lookup: CDR1 LNHDA, CDR2 SQIVND (reference sequence). In DNA, the CDR3 is TGTGCCAGTAGTATCGCCGACATGACCTTTTCGGGGTCTGAAGCTTTCTTT. Translating gives CASSIADMTFSGSEAFF.

Of note for this clonotype: This could be a read error, since a much larger clone is one nucleotide away. The chain uses TRBV27 and TRBJ1-6, with D possibly matching TRBD1 (5 bases). The CDR3 totals 14 residues. The V gene's germline CDR1 is MNHEY and CDR2 SMNVEV (reference sequence). CDR3 residues: CASSIGGFNSPPHF. The CDR3 nucleotides read TGTGCCAGCAGTATCGGGGGGTTCAATTCACCCCCCCACTTT.

This clonotype was recorded at least ten times. The V and J genes are TRBV29-1 and TRBJ1-1; 7 bases are a match to TRBD1. J lost 5 bases, V lost 5 bases, and 11 bases had no gene match. The germline CDR1 and CDR2 sequences are SQVTM and ANQGSEA. The CDR3 totals 14 residues. This chain's CDR3 is CSVSYATGKTEAFF. As DNA, the CDR3 is TGCAGCGTTTCCTATGCGACAGGGAAGACTGAAGCTTTCTTT. Supplemented by reference TRBV29-1 and TRBJ1-1, the full variable domain reads SAVISQKPSRDICQRGTSLTIQCQVDSQVTMMFWYRQQPGQSLTLIATANQGSEATYESGFVIDKFPISRPNLTFSTLTVSNMSPEDSSIYLCSVSYATGKTEAFFGQGTRLTVV.

This clonotype was detected ten times or more. This chain uses TRBV24-1 with TRBJ2-5, with 11 bases that match TRBD2. Germline V gene sequence: CDR1 KGHDR, CDR2 SFDVKD. J lost 5 bases, V lost 4 bases, and 5 bases had no gene match. The CDR3 sequence is 15 residues long. The CDR3 region has the DNA TGTGCCACCAGTGAACCGACTAGCGGGAAGGAGACCCAGTACTTC. Amino acid sequence: CATSEPTSGKETQYF.